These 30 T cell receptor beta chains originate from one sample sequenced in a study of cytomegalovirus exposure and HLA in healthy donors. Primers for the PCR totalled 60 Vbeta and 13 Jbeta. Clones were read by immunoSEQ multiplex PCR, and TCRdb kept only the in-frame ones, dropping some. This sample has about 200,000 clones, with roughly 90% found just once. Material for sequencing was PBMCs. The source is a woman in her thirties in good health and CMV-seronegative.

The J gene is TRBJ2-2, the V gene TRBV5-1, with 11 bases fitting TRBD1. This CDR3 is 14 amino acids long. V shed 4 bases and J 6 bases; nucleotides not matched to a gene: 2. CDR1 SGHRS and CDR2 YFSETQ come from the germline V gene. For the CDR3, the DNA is TGCGCCAGCAGCCCGGGACAGGGGGCCGGGGAGCTGTTTTTT. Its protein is CASSPGQGAGELFF.

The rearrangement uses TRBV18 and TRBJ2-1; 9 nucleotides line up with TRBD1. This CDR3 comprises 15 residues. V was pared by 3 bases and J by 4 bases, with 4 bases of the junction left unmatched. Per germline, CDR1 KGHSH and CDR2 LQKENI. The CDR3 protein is CASSPVDRGYNEQFF. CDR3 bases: TGTGCCAGCTCACCGGTGGACAGGGGTTACAATGAGCAGTTCTTC. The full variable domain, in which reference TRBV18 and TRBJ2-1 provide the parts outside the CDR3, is NAGVMQNPRHLVRRRGQEARLRCSPMKGHSHVYWYRQLPEEGLKFMVYLQKENIIDESGMPKERFSAEFPKEGPSILRIQQVVRGDSAAYFCASSPVDRGYNEQFFGPGTRLTVL.

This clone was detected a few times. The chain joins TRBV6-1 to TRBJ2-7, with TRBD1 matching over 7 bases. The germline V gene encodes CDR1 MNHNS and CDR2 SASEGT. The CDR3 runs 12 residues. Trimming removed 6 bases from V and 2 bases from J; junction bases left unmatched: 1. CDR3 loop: CASSGTAYEQYF. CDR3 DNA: TGTGCCAGCAGCGGGACAGCCTACGAGCAGTACTTC.

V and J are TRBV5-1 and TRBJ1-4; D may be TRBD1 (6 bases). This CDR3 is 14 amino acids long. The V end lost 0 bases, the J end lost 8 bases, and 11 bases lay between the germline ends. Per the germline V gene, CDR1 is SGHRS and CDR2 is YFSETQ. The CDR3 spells CASSLEQGGEKLFF. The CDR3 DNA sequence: TGCGCCAGCAGCTTGGAACAGGGAGGGGAAAAACTGTTTTTT.

The CDR3 sequence: CASSVGTLYNEQFF. In DNA form, the CDR3 reads TGTGCCAGCAGCGTAGGGACTTTGTACAATGAGCAGTTCTTC. This rearrangement joins TRBV9 to TRBJ2-1; perhaps TRBD2 as D (5 bases). The CDR3 consists of 14 residues. The germline gives CDR1 SGDLS, CDR2 YYNGEE. The V end lost 0 bases, the J end lost 4 bases, and 8 bases lay between the germline ends.

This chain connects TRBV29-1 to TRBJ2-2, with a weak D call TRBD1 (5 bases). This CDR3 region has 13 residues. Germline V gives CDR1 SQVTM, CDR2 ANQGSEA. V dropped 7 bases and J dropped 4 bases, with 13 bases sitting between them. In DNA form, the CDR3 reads TGCAGCGCTATATGGGGCGGCACCGGGGAGCTGTTTTTT. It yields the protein CSAIWGGTGELFF.

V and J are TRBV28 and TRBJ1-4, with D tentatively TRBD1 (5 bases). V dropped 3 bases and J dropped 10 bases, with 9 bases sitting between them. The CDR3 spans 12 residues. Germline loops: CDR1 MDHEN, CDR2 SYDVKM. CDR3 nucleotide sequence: TGTGCCAGCAGTTTGGGGCAAGGAAAACTGTTTTTT. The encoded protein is CASSLGQGKLFF.

The CDR3 here is CASRSPGTGGTDTQYF. The CDR3 nucleotides read TGTGCCAGCAGATCCCCCGGGACAGGGGGAACAGATACGCAGTATTTT. The rearrangement uses TRBV5-6 and TRBJ2-3; the match to TRBD1 covers 11 bases. Germline V gene data show CDR1 as SGHDT and CDR2 as YYEEEE. Losses at the gene ends were 5 bases for V and 3 bases for J; bases not matched to a gene: 8. The CDR3 covers 16 residues.

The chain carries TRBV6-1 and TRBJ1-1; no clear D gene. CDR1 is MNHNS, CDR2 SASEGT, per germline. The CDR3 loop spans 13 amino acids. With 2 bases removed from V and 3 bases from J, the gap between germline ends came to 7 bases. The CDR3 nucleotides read TGTGCCAGCAGTGAATTCCCGGACACTGAAGCTTTCTTT. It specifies CASSEFPDTEAFF.

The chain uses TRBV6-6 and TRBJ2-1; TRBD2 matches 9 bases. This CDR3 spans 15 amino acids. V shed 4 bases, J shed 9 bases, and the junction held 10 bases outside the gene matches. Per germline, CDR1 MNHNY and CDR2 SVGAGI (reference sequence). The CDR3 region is CASSSPGLARPEQFF. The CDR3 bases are TGTGCCAGCAGTTCTCCGGGACTAGCTAGGCCTGAGCAGTTCTTC.

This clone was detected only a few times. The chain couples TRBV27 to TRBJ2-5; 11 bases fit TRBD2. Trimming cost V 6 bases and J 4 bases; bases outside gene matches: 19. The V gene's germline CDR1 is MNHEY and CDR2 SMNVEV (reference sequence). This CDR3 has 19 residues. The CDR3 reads CASRPLAGVTLEGRETQYF. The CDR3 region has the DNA TGTGCCAGCAGGCCACTAGCGGGAGTAACCTTGGAGGGAAGAGAGACCCAGTACTTC.

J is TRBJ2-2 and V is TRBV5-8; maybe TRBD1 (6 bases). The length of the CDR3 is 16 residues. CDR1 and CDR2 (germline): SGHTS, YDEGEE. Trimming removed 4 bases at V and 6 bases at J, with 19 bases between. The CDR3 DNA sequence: TGTGCCAGCAGCCGCGCCGGACAGCCAACCTCCGGGGAGCTGTTTTTT. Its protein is CASSRAGQPTSGELFF.

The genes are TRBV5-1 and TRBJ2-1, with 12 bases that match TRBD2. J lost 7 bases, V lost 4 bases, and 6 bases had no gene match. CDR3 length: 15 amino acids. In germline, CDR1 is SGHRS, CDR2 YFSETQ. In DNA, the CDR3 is TGCGCCAGCAGCCTGCGACTAGCGGGAGTTAATGAGCAGTTCTTC. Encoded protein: CASSLRLAGVNEQFF. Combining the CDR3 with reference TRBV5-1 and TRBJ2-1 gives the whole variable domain KAGVTQTPRYLIKTRGQQVTLSCSPISGHRSVSWYQQTPGQGLQFLFEYFSETQRNKGNFPGRFSGRQFSNSRSEMNVSTLELGDSALYLCASSLRLAGVNEQFFGPGTRLTVL.

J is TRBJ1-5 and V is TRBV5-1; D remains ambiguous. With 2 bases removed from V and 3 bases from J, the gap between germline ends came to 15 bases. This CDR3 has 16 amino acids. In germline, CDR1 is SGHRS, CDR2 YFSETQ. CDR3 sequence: CASSFPISGLNQPQHF. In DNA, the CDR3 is TGCGCCAGCAGCTTCCCCATATCAGGACTCAATCAGCCCCAGCATTTT.

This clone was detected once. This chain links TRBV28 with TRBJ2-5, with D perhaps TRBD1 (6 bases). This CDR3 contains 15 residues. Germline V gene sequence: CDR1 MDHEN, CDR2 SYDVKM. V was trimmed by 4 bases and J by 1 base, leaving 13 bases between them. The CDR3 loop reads CASSSQGRGQETQYF. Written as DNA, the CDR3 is TGTGCCAGCAGTTCCCAGGGCAGGGGCCAAGAGACCCAGTACTTC.

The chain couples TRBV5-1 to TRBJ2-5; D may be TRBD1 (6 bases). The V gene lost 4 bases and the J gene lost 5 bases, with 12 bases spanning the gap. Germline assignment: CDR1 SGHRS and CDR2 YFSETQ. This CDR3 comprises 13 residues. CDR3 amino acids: CASSEQGRETQYF. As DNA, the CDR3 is TGCGCCAGCAGCGAACAGGGACGCGAGACCCAGTACTTC. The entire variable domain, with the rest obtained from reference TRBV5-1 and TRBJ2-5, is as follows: KAGVTQTPRYLIKTRGQQVTLSCSPISGHRSVSWYQQTPGQGLQFLFEYFSETQRNKGNFPGRFSGRQFSNSRSEMNVSTLELGDSALYLCASSEQGRETQYFGPGTRLLVL.

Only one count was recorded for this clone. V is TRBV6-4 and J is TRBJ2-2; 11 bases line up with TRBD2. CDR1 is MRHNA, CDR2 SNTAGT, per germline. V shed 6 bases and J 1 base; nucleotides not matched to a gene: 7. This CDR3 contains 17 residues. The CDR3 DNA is TGTGCCAGCAGATTTGGGACTAGCGGAGTGAACACCGGGGAGCTGTTTTTT. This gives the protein CASRFGTSGVNTGELFF.

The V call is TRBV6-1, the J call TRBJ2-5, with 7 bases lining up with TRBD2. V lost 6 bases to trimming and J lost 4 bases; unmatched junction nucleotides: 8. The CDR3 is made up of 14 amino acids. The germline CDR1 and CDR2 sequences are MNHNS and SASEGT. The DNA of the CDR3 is TGTGCCAGCAGCCTGGGGAGGGTTGGAGAGACCCAGTACTTC. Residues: CASSLGRVGETQYF.

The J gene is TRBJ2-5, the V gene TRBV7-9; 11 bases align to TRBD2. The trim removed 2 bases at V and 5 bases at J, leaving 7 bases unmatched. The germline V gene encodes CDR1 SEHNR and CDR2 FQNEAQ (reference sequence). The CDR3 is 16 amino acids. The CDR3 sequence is CASSLFSGGAGETQYF. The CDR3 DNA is TGTGCCAGCAGCTTATTTAGCGGGGGGGCCGGGGAGACCCAGTACTTC.

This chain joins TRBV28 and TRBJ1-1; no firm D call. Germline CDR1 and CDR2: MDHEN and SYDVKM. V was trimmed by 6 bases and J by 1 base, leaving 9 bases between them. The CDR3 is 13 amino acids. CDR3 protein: CASSPVANTEAFF. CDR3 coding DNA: TGTGCCAGCAGCCCCGTGGCGAACACTGAAGCTTTCTTT.

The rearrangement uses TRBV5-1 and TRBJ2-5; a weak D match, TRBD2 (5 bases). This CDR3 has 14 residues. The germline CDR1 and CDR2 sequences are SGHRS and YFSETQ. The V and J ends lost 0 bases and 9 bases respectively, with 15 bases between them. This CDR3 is CASSLEGGLASQYF. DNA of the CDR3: TGCGCCAGCAGCTTGGAAGGAGGTCTGGCTTCCCAGTACTTC.

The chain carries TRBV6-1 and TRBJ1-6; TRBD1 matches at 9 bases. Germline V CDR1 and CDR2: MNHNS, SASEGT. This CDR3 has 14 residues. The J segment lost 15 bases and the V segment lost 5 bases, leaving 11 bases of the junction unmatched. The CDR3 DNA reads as TGTGCCAGCAGTTCGGACAGGGGACCTGGGCTCCTCCACTTT. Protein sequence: CASSSDRGPGLLHF.

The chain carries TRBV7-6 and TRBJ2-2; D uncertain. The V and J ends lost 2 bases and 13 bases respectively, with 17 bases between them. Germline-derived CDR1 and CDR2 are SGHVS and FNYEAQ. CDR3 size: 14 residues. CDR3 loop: CASSLSVRGGVLFF. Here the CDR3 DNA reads TGTGCCAGCAGCTTAAGCGTTCGAGGTGGAGTGCTGTTTTTT.

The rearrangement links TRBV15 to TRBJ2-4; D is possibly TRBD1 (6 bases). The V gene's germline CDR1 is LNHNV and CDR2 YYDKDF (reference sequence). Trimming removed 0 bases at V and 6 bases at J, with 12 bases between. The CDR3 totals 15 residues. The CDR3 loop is CATSRDGGIVNIQYF. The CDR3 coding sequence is TGTGCCACCAGCAGAGATGGGGGCATTGTAAACATTCAGTACTTC.

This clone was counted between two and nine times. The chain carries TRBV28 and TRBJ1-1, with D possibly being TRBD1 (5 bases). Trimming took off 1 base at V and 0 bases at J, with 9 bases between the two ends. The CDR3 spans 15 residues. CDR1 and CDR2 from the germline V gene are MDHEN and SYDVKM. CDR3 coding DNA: TGTGCCAGCAGTTTATCGGTCAGGGTGAACACTGAAGCTTTCTTT. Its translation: CASSLSVRVNTEAFF.

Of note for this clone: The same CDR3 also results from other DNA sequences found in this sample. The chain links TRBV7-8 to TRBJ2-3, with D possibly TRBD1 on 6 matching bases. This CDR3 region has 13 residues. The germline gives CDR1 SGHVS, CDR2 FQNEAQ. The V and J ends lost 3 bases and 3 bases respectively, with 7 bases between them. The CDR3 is CASSLGATDTQYF. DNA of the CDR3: TGTGCCAGCAGCTTGGGGGCTACAGATACGCAGTATTTT.

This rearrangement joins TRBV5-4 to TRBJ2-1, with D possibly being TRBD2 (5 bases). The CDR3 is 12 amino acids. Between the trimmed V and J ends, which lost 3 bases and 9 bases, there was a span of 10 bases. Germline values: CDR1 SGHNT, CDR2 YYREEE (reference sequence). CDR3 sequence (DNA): TGTGCCAGCAGCTCCCTAGCAAGTGAGCAGTTCTTC. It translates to CASSSLASEQFF.

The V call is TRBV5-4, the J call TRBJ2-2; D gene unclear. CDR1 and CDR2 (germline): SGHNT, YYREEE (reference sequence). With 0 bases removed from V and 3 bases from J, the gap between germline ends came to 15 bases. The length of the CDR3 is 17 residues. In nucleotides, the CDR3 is TGTGCCAGCAGCTTGGGCTTGGGTCTTGCGGACACCGGGGAGCTGTTTTTT. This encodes CASSLGLGLADTGELFF.

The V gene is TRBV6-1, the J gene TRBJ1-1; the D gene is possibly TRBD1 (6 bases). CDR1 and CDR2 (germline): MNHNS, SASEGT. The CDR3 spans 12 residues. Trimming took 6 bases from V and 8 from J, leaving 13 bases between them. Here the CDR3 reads CASSKMDREAFF. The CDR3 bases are TGTGCCAGCAGCAAAATGGACAGAGAAGCTTTCTTT.

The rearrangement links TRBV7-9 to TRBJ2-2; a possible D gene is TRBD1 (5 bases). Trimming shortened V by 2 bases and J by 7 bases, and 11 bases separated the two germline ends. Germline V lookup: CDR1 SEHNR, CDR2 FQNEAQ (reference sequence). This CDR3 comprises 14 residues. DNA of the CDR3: TGTGCCAGCAGCTTAAGGCAGGGTGACGGGGAGCTGTTTTTT. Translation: CASSLRQGDGELFF.